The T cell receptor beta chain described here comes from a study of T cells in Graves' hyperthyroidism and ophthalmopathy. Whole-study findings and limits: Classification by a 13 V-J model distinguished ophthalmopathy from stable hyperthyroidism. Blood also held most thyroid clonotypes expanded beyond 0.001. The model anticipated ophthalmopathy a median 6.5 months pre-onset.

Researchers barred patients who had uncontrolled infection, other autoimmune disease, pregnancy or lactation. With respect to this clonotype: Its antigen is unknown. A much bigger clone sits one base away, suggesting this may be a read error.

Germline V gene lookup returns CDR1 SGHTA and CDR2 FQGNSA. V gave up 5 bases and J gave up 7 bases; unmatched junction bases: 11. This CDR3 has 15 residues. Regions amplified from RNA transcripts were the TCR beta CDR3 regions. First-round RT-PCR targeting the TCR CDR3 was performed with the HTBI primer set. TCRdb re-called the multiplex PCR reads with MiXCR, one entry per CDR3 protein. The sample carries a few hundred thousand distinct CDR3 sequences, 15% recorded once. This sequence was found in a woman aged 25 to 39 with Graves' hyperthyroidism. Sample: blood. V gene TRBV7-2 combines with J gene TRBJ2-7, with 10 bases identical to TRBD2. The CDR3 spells CASSRGLAEHNEQYF. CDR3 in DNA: TGTGCCAGCAGCCGAGGACTAGCGGAGCACAATGAGCAGTACTTC.